A single sample gave rise to the 25 T cell receptor beta chains below, sequenced in a study of blood T cell repertoires in COVID-19. Using immunoSEQ multiplex PCR, the repertoire was profiled, and TCRdb retains in-frame clones only, with some absent. Of 90,000 to 100,000 clones listed, 70% to 85% are singletons. The sequencing input was peripheral blood. These receptors were collected from a woman in her sixties in a cohort sampled during active or convalescent COVID-19.

This clone showed up just a few times. V usage is TRBV9 and J usage is TRBJ1-2; D may be TRBD1 (6 bases). The V gene lost 0 bases and the J gene lost 4 bases, with 16 bases spanning the gap. CDR1 and CDR2 (germline): SGDLS, YYNGEE. This CDR3 has 16 residues. The CDR3 DNA reads as TGTGCCAGCAGCGTAGTTTTGACAGGCTCCCTCTATGGCTACACCTTC. Amino acids: CASSVVLTGSLYGYTF.

The chain carries TRBV19 and TRBJ1-6; 7 bases are a match to TRBD1. The germline gives CDR1 LNHDA, CDR2 SQIVND (reference sequence). The V gene end was trimmed by 10 bases and the J gene end by 4 bases; junction bases not matched to a gene: 10. The CDR3 length is 15 residues. The CDR3, as DNA: TGTGCCACCAGGGGGGCGACAGGTTATAATTCACCCCTCCACTTT. Its protein product is CATRGATGYNSPLHF.

The J gene is TRBJ2-7, the V gene TRBV7-8; TRBD2 agrees at 7 bases. V trimming: 5 bases; J trimming: 2 bases; junction bases outside the gene matches: 9. Per germline, CDR1 SGHVS and CDR2 FQNEAQ. The CDR3 is made up of 15 amino acids. The CDR3 DNA sequence: TGTGCCAGCAGCAAACGCCGGGACTACACCTACGAGCAGTACTTC. Amino acids: CASSKRRDYTYEQYF.

The rearrangement uses TRBV5-4 and TRBJ1-4, with 7 bases matching TRBD1. This CDR3 region has 15 residues. Losses at the gene ends were 0 bases for V and 6 bases for J; bases not matched to a gene: 5. Germline V CDR1 and CDR2: SGHNT, YYREEE (reference sequence). This CDR3 is CASSLAQGKDEKLFF. DNA for the CDR3: TGTGCCAGCAGCTTGGCACAGGGGAAGGATGAAAAACTGTTTTTT.

By share, this clone ranks as large. The chain joins TRBV6-2 or TRBV6-3 to TRBJ2-1; D is undetermined. The CDR3 loop spans 11 amino acids. Germline V gene lookup returns CDR1 MNHEY and CDR2 SVGEGT. The V end was cut by 2 bases, the J end by 8 bases, with 4 bases between. CDR3 coding DNA: TGTGCCAGCAGTTACCCGGATGAGCAGTTCTTC. Protein: CASSYPDEQFF.

This chain uses TRBV4-1 with TRBJ1-1, with unresolved D. Germline CDR1 is MGHRA and CDR2 is YSYEKL. Trimming removed 0 bases at V and 0 bases at J, with 11 bases between. The CDR3 is 16 amino acids. The CDR3 reads CASSQDPRRMNTEAFF. The CDR3 DNA reads TGCGCCAGCAGCCAAGATCCAAGGCGGATGAACACTGAAGCTTTCTTT.

The chain carries TRBV6-5 and TRBJ1-2; TRBD1 is a possible D gene (6 bases). V was cut by 4 bases and J by 5 bases, with 8 bases left in between. The CDR3 is 12 residues long. In germline, CDR1 is MNHEY, CDR2 SVGAGI. For the CDR3, the DNA is TGTGCCAGCAGTTTGCAGGGGTATGGCTACACCTTC. Translation: CASSLQGYGYTF.

The chain couples TRBV6-2 or TRBV6-3 to TRBJ2-5, with TRBD1 as a possible D gene (5 bases). Germline V gene data show CDR1 as MNHEY and CDR2 as SVGEGT. The CDR3 sequence is 11 residues long. Trimming took 5 bases from V and 4 from J, leaving 5 bases between them. CDR3 region: CASSRGETQYF. The CDR3 DNA is TGTGCCAGCAGTAGGGGAGAGACCCAGTACTTC.

The gene calls are TRBV5-1 and TRBJ2-5; 7 bases are shared with TRBD2. Germline-derived CDR1 and CDR2 are SGHRS and YFSETQ. V was clipped by 5 bases and J by 5 bases; unmatched bases: 15. This CDR3 region has 16 residues. CDR3: CASSLSAGGVWETQYF. The CDR3 nucleotides read TGCGCCAGCAGTTTGTCGGCTGGGGGGGTTTGGGAGACCCAGTACTTC.

This clone appeared once. V and J are TRBV4-1 and TRBJ2-3; 11 bases line up with TRBD2. The junction had 14 bases not matched to a gene; V was cut back by 6 bases and J by 0 bases. In germline, CDR1 is MGHRA, CDR2 YSYEKL. The CDR3 sequence is 19 residues long. The CDR3 region has the DNA TGCGCCAGCAGTAAACTGGGGACTAGCGGTATAGCTAGCACAGATACGCAGTATTTT. Translated: CASSKLGTSGIASTDTQYF.

This clone was observed a single time. This rearrangement joins TRBV4-2 to TRBJ2-3; 9 nucleotides match TRBD2. Germline CDR1 reads LGHNA; CDR2 reads YNFKEQ. After removal of 6 bases from V and 3 bases from J, the junction contained 4 bases not matched to a gene. The CDR3 has 14 amino acids. This CDR3 reads CASSLAGATDTQYF. CDR3 DNA: TGTGCCAGCAGTTTAGCGGGGGCGACAGATACGCAGTATTTT.

The chain carries TRBV5-1 and TRBJ2-7; a possible D gene is TRBD1 (5 bases). The CDR3 loop spans 15 amino acids. The germline CDR1 and CDR2 sequences are SGHRS and YFSETQ. Trimming cost V 2 bases and J 5 bases, with 17 bases left between them. The CDR3 DNA reads TGCGCCAGCAGCTTTGTACAGGTTTCTTATAACGAGCAGTACTTC. Its translation is CASSFVQVSYNEQYF.

V is TRBV7-3 and J is TRBJ2-1; TRBD2 might be the D (6 bases). CDR1 is SGHTA, CDR2 FQGTGA, per germline. Trimming stripped 5 bases from V and 0 bases from J, with 20 bases between. The CDR3 sequence is 18 residues long. CDR3: CASSHPRVAGSSYNEQFF. As DNA, the CDR3 is TGTGCCAGCAGCCACCCGCGAGTGGCGGGGAGCTCCTACAATGAGCAGTTCTTC.

V usage is TRBV18 and J usage is TRBJ1-1; TRBD1 might be the D (5 bases). The germline gives CDR1 KGHSH, CDR2 LQKENI. The germline V and J ends were trimmed by 2 bases and 4 bases, with 14 bases remaining between them. The CDR3 has 15 amino acids. The CDR3 reads CASSPSGKGSTEAFF. CDR3 DNA: TGTGCCAGCTCACCATCAGGGAAGGGAAGCACTGAAGCTTTCTTT.

The CDR3 reads CASSADSYNSPLHF. The DNA for the CDR3 is TGTGCCAGCAGTGCGGACAGTTATAATTCACCCCTCCACTTT. The genes are TRBV2 and TRBJ1-6; a possible D gene is TRBD1 (6 bases). The CDR3 length is 14 residues. The germline CDR1 and CDR2 sequences are SNHLY and FYNNEI. Trimming cost V 4 bases and J 4 bases, with 8 bases left between them.

The chain has TRBV19 and TRBJ1-4, with D perhaps TRBD1 (6 bases). The ends were cut back, 5 bases at V and 5 bases at J, with 12 bases in the middle. From germline, CDR1 is LNHDA and CDR2 SQIVND (reference sequence). This CDR3 has 14 amino acids. CDR3 amino acids: CASSWGQRNEKLFF. In DNA form, the CDR3 reads TGTGCCAGTAGTTGGGGGCAGAGAAATGAAAAACTGTTTTTT.

J is TRBJ2-7 and V is TRBV5-3; 10 bases are shared with TRBD1. TRBV5-3 is noted as an ORF with a role that remains uncertain. Trimming took 2 bases from V and 2 from J; bases not matched to a gene: 10. The CDR3 loop spans 17 amino acids. This CDR3 reads CARSFPGTGAPTYEQYF. In DNA form, the CDR3 reads TGTGCCAGAAGCTTCCCCGGGACAGGGGCTCCGACCTACGAGCAGTACTTC.

V is TRBV21-1 and J is TRBJ1-6; the DNA was not compared with TRBD1, the D call given in the table. TRBV21-1 represents a pseudogene. The CDR3 is 17 residues long. The CDR3 region has the DNA TGTGCCAGCAGCACTCCGGGACAGGGGGTGCTGGATTCACCCCTCCACTTT. It specifies CASSTPGQGVLDSPLHF.

V is TRBV7-9 and J is TRBJ2-3, with D tentatively TRBD2 (6 bases). This CDR3 is 13 amino acids long. Germline CDR1 is SEHNR and CDR2 is FQNEAQ (reference sequence). Trimming took off 6 bases at V and 2 bases at J, with 9 bases between the two ends. The CDR3 here is CASRSGDTDTQYF. DNA for the CDR3: TGTGCCAGCAGGTCGGGAGACACAGATACGCAGTATTTT.

The V gene is TRBV7-9, the J gene TRBJ2-7, with 11 bases that match TRBD1. After removal of 5 bases from V and 4 bases from J, the junction contained 7 bases not matched to a gene. The CDR3 runs to 15 residues. Germline assignment: CDR1 SEHNR and CDR2 FQNEAQ (reference sequence). CDR3 DNA: TGTGCCAGCAGCGCCCGGACAGGGGGCTTTTACGAGCAGTACTTC. Protein sequence: CASSARTGGFYEQYF.

The chain is built from TRBV5-6 and TRBJ2-7; D might be TRBD1 (6 bases). The CDR3 runs to 15 residues. V shed 1 base and J shed 6 bases, with 17 bases lying between them. The germline V gene has CDR1 SGHDT and CDR2 YYEEEE. The CDR3 DNA reads as TGTGCCAGCAGCTTGATTTCCAGGGGCCCCCTCGAGCAGTACTTC. Encoded protein: CASSLISRGPLEQYF. Looking up the rest from reference TRBV5-6 and TRBJ2-7 gives the full variable domain: DAGVTQSPTHLIKTRGQQVTLRCSPKSGHDTVSWYQQALGQGPQFIFQYYEEEERQRGNFPDRFSGHQFPNYSSELNVNALLLGDSALYLCASSLISRGPLEQYFGPGTRLTVT.

The genes are TRBV7-2 and TRBJ2-5, with no clear D. The germline V gene encodes CDR1 SGHTA and CDR2 FQGNSA. Trimming cost V 5 bases and J 5 bases, with 15 bases left between them. This CDR3 comprises 14 residues. CDR3 residues: CASSQGGGWETQYF. CDR3 in DNA: TGTGCCAGCAGCCAAGGCGGCGGCTGGGAGACCCAGTACTTC.

V usage is TRBV19 and J usage is TRBJ2-7; 12 bases are a match to TRBD1. V trimming: 10 bases; J trimming: 4 bases; junction bases outside the gene matches: 8. In germline, CDR1 is LNHDA, CDR2 SQIVND (reference sequence). This CDR3 has 14 residues. The CDR3 sequence is CATMPGQGAYEQYF. The CDR3 DNA reads as TGTGCCACTATGCCGGGACAGGGGGCTTACGAGCAGTACTTC.

In this sample, this clone turned up a few times. The chain uses TRBV10-3 and TRBJ2-5, with D perhaps matching TRBD1 (6 bases). In germline, CDR1 is ENHRY, CDR2 SYGVKD. With 2 bases removed from V and 5 bases from J, the gap between germline ends came to 15 bases. There are 15 residues in the CDR3. The CDR3 nucleotides read TGTGCCATCAGTGAGAGAGGGGGTATGGAGGAGACCCAGTACTTC. Its protein is CAISERGGMEETQYF.

V gene TRBV19 combines with J gene TRBJ1-2, with D possibly TRBD1 on 6 matching bases. The germline V and J ends were trimmed by 7 bases and 0 bases, with 15 bases remaining between them. The CDR3 consists of 15 residues. Germline V gene sequence: CDR1 LNHDA, CDR2 SQIVND (reference sequence). The CDR3 loop reads CASKDPGTSNYGYTF. DNA of the CDR3: TGTGCCAGTAAAGATCCCGGGACATCTAACTATGGCTACACCTTC. The full variable domain, with the rest looked up from reference TRBV19 and TRBJ1-2, is DGGITQSPKYLFRKEGQNVTLSCEQNLNHDAMYWYRQDPGQGLRLIYYSQIVNDFQKGDIAEGYSVSREKKESFPLTVTSAQKNPTAFYLCASKDPGTSNYGYTFGSGTRLTVV.